Below, 15 T cell receptor beta chains from the same sample are listed, as sequenced in a study of OX40 agonist ivuxolimab in advanced cancers. Repertoires were generated with immunoSEQ multiplex PCR, while TCRdb's copy carries only in-frame clones and drops some. The sample contains approximately 58,000 clones, roughly 80% of which appear only once. Here the sequenced sample was CD4+ or CD8+ T cells sorted from blood, taken in a trial of the OX40 agonist ivuxolimab. The receptors come from an adult with an advanced solid tumor such as melanoma, head and neck, liver or kidney cancer.

The gene calls are TRBV6-5 and TRBJ2-1; tentative D call: TRBD2 (5 bases). The CDR3 contains 12 residues. V lost 2 bases to trimming and J lost 14 bases, with 13 bases between them. Looked up from germline, CDR1 is MNHEY and CDR2 is SVGAGI. This chain's CDR3 is CASSYRTGEEFF. The CDR3 region has the DNA TGTGCCAGCAGTTACAGGACTGGAGAAGAGTTCTTC.

The rearrangement uses TRBV19 and TRBJ1-2, with D maybe TRBD1 (5 bases). CDR3 length: 14 residues. Trimming took off 7 bases at V and 3 bases at J, with 15 bases between the two ends. Germline V gene data show CDR1 as LNHDA and CDR2 as SQIVND (reference sequence). The CDR3 bases are TGTGCCAGTACTCTGACGGCAGGGTACTATGGCTACACCTTC. This gives the protein CASTLTAGYYGYTF.

The chain links TRBV2 to TRBJ2-7; 10 positions match TRBD2. The CDR3 runs 15 residues. CDR1 and CDR2 (germline): SNHLY, FYNNEI. V dropped 5 bases and J dropped 3; count of bases not matched to a gene: 7. The CDR3 spells CASSQDSGRFYEQYF. DNA of the CDR3: TGTGCCAGCAGTCAAGATAGCGGGAGGTTCTACGAGCAGTACTTC.

The chain's CDR3 is CASSPAVSTPIFAYEQYF. CDR3 sequence (DNA): TGTGCCAGCAGCCCTGCGGTCAGCACTCCTATATTCGCCTACGAGCAGTACTTC. The V gene is TRBV9, the J gene TRBJ2-7; D ambiguous. V was trimmed by 4 bases and J by 2 bases, leaving 25 bases between them. Germline CDR1 reads SGDLS; CDR2 reads YYNGEE. This CDR3 has 18 amino acids.

This clone was seen more than once but under ten times. This chain uses TRBV6-4 with TRBJ1-1, with a possible D match to TRBD1 (5 bases). Germline V gene lookup returns CDR1 MRHNA and CDR2 SNTAGT. The V gene lost 0 bases and the J gene lost 5 bases, with 19 bases spanning the gap. This CDR3 comprises 17 residues. The CDR3 DNA follows: TGTGCCAGCAGTGACTCGTACTGGATGAGCGGGGGTACTGAAGCTTTCTTT. This encodes CASSDSYWMSGGTEAFF.

The rearrangement joins TRBV30 to TRBJ2-7, with TRBD2 matching over 7 bases. J gave up 6 bases and V 3 bases, and 11 bases lay outside the gene matches. Germline values: CDR1 GTSNPN, CDR2 SVGIG (reference sequence). The CDR3 spans 14 residues. In nucleotides, the CDR3 is TGTGCCTGGAGCCCGACCGCCAGGGAGGGCGAGCAGTACTTC. This translates into CAWSPTAREGEQYF.

The chain couples TRBV28 to TRBJ1-3, with TRBD1 matching over 7 bases. The CDR3 length is 15 residues. Trimming at V came to 8 bases and at J to 1 base, leaving 8 bases not matched to a gene. Germline CDR1 MDHEN, CDR2 SYDVKM. The CDR3 DNA follows: TGTGCCAGCCAAGGGGACAGATTATCTGGAAACACCATATATTTT. Encoded protein: CASQGDRLSGNTIYF.

The chain recombines TRBV30 with TRBJ2-5, with TRBD1 identical over 12 bases. J gave up 5 bases and V 3 bases, and 10 bases lay outside the gene matches. Germline assignment: CDR1 GTSNPN and CDR2 SVGIG (reference sequence). The CDR3 totals 16 residues. The CDR3 DNA reads as TGTGCCTGGAGGAGGGGGGACAGGGGGCGCGGTGAGACCCAGTACTTC. Its protein is CAWRRGDRGRGETQYF.

V and J are TRBV9 and TRBJ2-3; D is possibly TRBD1 (6 bases). The CDR3 runs 13 residues. Germline V gene lookup returns CDR1 SGDLS and CDR2 YYNGEE. Trimming took off 0 bases at V and 10 bases at J, with 12 bases between the two ends. CDR3 loop: CASSVAEGQSQYF. The CDR3 DNA reads as TGTGCCAGCAGCGTAGCTGAAGGACAGTCGCAGTATTTT.

This clone was counted only a few times. This chain links TRBV4-1 with TRBJ1-2; 7 bases are a match to TRBD1. J lost 4 bases, V lost 4 bases, and 9 bases had no gene match. There are 15 residues in the CDR3. Germline values: CDR1 MGHRA, CDR2 YSYEKL. The CDR3 spells CASSLRTGEVYGYTF. The CDR3 DNA follows: TGCGCCAGCAGCCTTCGGACAGGAGAGGTCTATGGCTACACCTTC.

The rearrangement joins TRBV7-2 to TRBJ2-7; no reliable D call. Germline CDR1 SGHTA, CDR2 FQGNSA. The CDR3 has 14 residues. Trimming pared 2 bases from V and 0 bases from J, leaving 8 bases between. The CDR3 sequence: CASSLSQSSYEQYF. CDR3 sequence (DNA): TGTGCCAGCAGCTTATCCCAGAGCTCCTACGAGCAGTACTTC.

V usage is TRBV5-6 and J usage is TRBJ1-5, with D possibly matching TRBD1 (5 bases). V gave up 4 bases and J gave up 2 bases, with 19 bases separating them. Per germline, CDR1 SGHDT and CDR2 YYEEEE. The CDR3 runs 17 residues. The CDR3 coding sequence is TGTGCCAGCAGCAAGGATATGGGGGATTTGCGCAATCAGCCCCAGCATTTT. This translates into CASSKDMGDLRNQPQHF.

On this clone: The same CDR3 arises from other DNA sequences in this sample as well. V is TRBV28 and J is TRBJ1-5; 9 bases map to TRBD1. Losses at the gene ends were 2 bases for V and 6 bases for J; bases not matched to a gene: 2. CDR3 length equals 14 residues. Germline CDR1 and CDR2: MDHEN and SYDVKM. Written as DNA, the CDR3 is TGTGCCAGCAGTTTAGGGACAGGGTCTCAGCCCCAGCATTTT. The encoded protein is CASSLGTGSQPQHF.

The V call is TRBV9, the J call TRBJ2-3, with D perhaps matching TRBD2 (7 bases). The length of the CDR3 is 14 residues. Germline lookup yields CDR1 SGDLS and CDR2 YYNGEE. Trimming took 9 bases from V and 4 from J, leaving 18 bases between them. The chain's CDR3 is CATSRGGFADTQYF. DNA of the CDR3: TGTGCCACCTCAAGGGGGGGGTTCGCAGATACGCAGTATTTT.

J is TRBJ2-7 and V is TRBV6-1, with 7 positions matching TRBD1. Trimming took 5 bases from V and 4 from J; bases not matched to a gene: 8. CDR1 and CDR2 from the germline V gene are MNHNS and SASEGT. The CDR3 totals 14 residues. The CDR3 coding sequence is TGTGCCAGCAGTACCAGGACAGGACCATACGAGCAGTACTTC. This gives the protein CASSTRTGPYEQYF.